What follows are 12 T cell receptor beta chains derived from one specimen sequenced in a study of cytomegalovirus exposure and HLA in healthy donors (TCRdb year 2017). The library was obtained by the immunoSEQ multiplex PCR assay. For the multiplex PCR, a mixture combining 60 forward primers for TCR Vbeta segments and 13 reverse primers for TCR Jbeta segments was used. TCRdb retrieved this table from immuneACCESS and kept in-frame rearrangements only. Not all clones are present; in checked studies, unresolved V genes account for under half, and no reason is known for the remainder. Across this sample there are 150,000 or so clones, with 75% to 80% seen only once. In total, the top ten clones hold 3.9% of the sample. Material: PBMCs. Receptors originate from a male donor in good health and CMV-seronegative.

In this sample, this clone turned up once. This chain connects TRBV5-1 to TRBJ2-1; a possible D gene is TRBD2 (6 bases). The germline V gene encodes CDR1 SGHRS and CDR2 YFSETQ. The CDR3 is 15 amino acids. V lost 8 bases to trimming and J lost 6 bases, with 21 bases between them. The CDR3 DNA is TGCGCCAGTTGGCGGAGGGGCGGAGGCGGCAATGAGCAGTTCTTC. Protein: CASWRRGGGGNEQFF.

The chain has TRBV19 and TRBJ2-1; possible D gene TRBD1, 6 bases. Germline V lookup: CDR1 LNHDA, CDR2 SQIVND (reference sequence). Trimming stripped 10 bases from V and 3 bases from J, with 16 bases between. The CDR3 is 14 residues long. The CDR3 reads CATSGQLFYNEQFF. The CDR3 region has the DNA TGTGCCACCTCCGGACAGCTATTCTACAATGAGCAGTTCTTC.

V is TRBV6-1 and J is TRBJ1-3; 8 nucleotides align to TRBD1. The CDR3 has 14 residues. Looked up from germline, CDR1 is MNHNS and CDR2 is SASEGT. With V trimmed by 6 bases and J by 4 bases, 5 bases remained unmatched. The CDR3 nucleotides read TGTGCCAGCAGACGAGGACAGGGAGGAAACACCATATATTTT. Translated, it gives CASRRGQGGNTIYF.

V and J are TRBV2 and TRBJ1-5, with 7 bases identical to TRBD1. This CDR3 comprises 15 residues. Germline V CDR1 and CDR2: SNHLY, FYNNEI. V dropped 6 bases and J dropped 3; count of bases not matched to a gene: 8. The CDR3 is CASRLPGQFNQPQHF. The DNA of the CDR3 is TGTGCCAGCAGACTCCCGGGACAGTTCAATCAGCCCCAGCATTTT.

The J gene is TRBJ2-1, the V gene TRBV5-1, with 8 nucleotides matching TRBD1. J was trimmed by 0 bases and V by 4 bases; bases with no gene match: 6. There are 16 residues in the CDR3. In germline, CDR1 is SGHRS, CDR2 YFSETQ. In DNA form, the CDR3 reads TGCGCCAGCAGCATCTCGGGACAGGCCTCCTACAATGAGCAGTTCTTC. It codes for CASSISGQASYNEQFF.

For this clone: The junction and the germline gene differ at one end; a read error may be behind it. The chain employs TRBV12-5 and TRBJ2-3, with D possibly TRBD2 on 6 matching bases. This CDR3 comprises 14 residues. Germline V lookup: CDR1 LGHNT, CDR2 FRNRAP. The CDR3 DNA reads TGTGCTGGTGGGCGGGGAGAGTTCACAGATACGCAGTATTTT. Amino acids: CAGGRGEFTDTQYF.

V gene TRBV19 combines with J gene TRBJ2-5, with a possible D match to TRBD2 (6 bases). The CDR3 runs 16 residues. The germline gives CDR1 LNHDA, CDR2 SQIVND (reference sequence). Trimming took 1 base from V and 4 from J, leaving 16 bases between them. Here the CDR3 DNA reads TGTGCCAGTAGTATAGGTTGGGACTTCAGACGAGAGACCCAGTACTTC. This gives the protein CASSIGWDFRRETQYF. Supplemented by reference TRBV19 and TRBJ2-5, the full variable domain reads DGGITQSPKYLFRKEGQNVTLSCEQNLNHDAMYWYRQDPGQGLRLIYYSQIVNDFQKGDIAEGYSVSREKKESFPLTVTSAQKNPTAFYLCASSIGWDFRRETQYFGPGTRLLVL.

V usage is TRBV28 and J usage is TRBJ1-4, with D maybe TRBD1 (5 bases). V lost 6 bases to trimming and J lost 2 bases, with 13 bases between them. Germline values: CDR1 MDHEN, CDR2 SYDVKM. This CDR3 spans 15 amino acids. DNA for the CDR3: TGTGCCAGCAGGTTGGGAGGGGTTACTAATGAAAAACTGTTTTTT. Its protein product is CASRLGGVTNEKLFF.

The V gene is TRBV10-2, the J gene TRBJ1-5, with D maybe TRBD1 (6 bases). Germline V gives CDR1 WSHSY, CDR2 SAAADI. V dropped 10 bases and J dropped 4 bases, with 14 bases sitting between them. The CDR3 extends over 13 amino acids. CDR3 sequence reads: CATTLGQNQPQHF. The CDR3 nucleotides are TGCGCCACCACCCTAGGACAGAATCAGCCCCAGCATTTT.

V gene TRBV14 combines with J gene TRBJ2-3, with 13 bases fitting TRBD2. Looked up from germline, CDR1 is SGHDN and CDR2 is FVKESK. CDR3 length: 17 residues. The ends lost 4 bases at V and 2 bases at J; junction bases unmatched: 6. CDR3 in amino acids: CASSLGLAGALTDTQYF. As DNA, the CDR3 is TGTGCCAGCAGCCTTGGACTAGCGGGGGCCCTCACAGATACGCAGTATTTT.

The genes are TRBV9 and TRBJ2-1, with 9 positions matching TRBD1. Germline lookup yields CDR1 SGDLS and CDR2 YYNGEE. The ends lost 3 bases at V and 2 bases at J; junction bases unmatched: 6. This CDR3 region has 16 residues. This CDR3 reads CASSAPDRGPYNEQFF. The DNA for the CDR3 is TGTGCCAGCAGCGCTCCGGACAGGGGTCCCTACAATGAGCAGTTCTTC.

This sequence joins TRBV4-2 and TRBJ2-7; TRBD2 agrees at 11 bases. V was clipped by 4 bases and J by 4 bases; unmatched bases: 6. The CDR3 spans 15 residues. Per the germline V gene, CDR1 is LGHNA and CDR2 is YNFKEQ. CDR3 nucleotide sequence: TGTGCCAGCAGCCTCACTAGCGGGAGTGGGTACGAGCAGTACTTC. It is translated as CASSLTSGSGYEQYF.